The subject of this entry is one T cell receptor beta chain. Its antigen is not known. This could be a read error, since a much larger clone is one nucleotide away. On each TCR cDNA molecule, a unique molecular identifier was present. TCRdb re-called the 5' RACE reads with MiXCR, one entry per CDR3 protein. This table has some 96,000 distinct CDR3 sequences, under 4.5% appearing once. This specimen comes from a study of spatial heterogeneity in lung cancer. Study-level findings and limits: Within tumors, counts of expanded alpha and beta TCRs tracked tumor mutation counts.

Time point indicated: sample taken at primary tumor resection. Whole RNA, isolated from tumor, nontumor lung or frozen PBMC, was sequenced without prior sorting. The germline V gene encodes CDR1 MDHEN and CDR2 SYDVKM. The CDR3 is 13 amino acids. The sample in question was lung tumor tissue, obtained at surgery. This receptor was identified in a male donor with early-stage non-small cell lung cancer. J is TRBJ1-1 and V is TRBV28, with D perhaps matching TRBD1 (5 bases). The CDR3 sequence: CASTLHGGTDAFF. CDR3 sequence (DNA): TGTGCCAGCACCCTACACGGGGGGACTGATGCTTTCTTT.